These 23 T cell receptor beta chains came from one sample sequenced in a study of technical replicates of blood from a few donors. Data came from immunoSEQ multiplex PCR; TCRdb stores just in-frame clones and leaves some out. This table holds 80,000 to 100,000 clones, about 90% found once. Input material: T cells isolated from PBMCs. The source of these receptors is a human donor in good health.

The V gene is TRBV19, the J gene TRBJ1-2; TRBD1 matches at 8 bases. The CDR3 covers 13 residues. The trim removed 8 bases at V and 7 bases at J, leaving 9 bases unmatched. Germline CDR1 and CDR2: LNHDA and SQIVND (reference sequence). For the CDR3, the DNA is TGTGCCAGTGCCCCGGGACAGGCTTCTGGCTACACCTTC. Translation gives CASAPGQASGYTF.

This clone was observed a handful of times. This chain joins TRBV6-5 and TRBJ2-1; D gene unclear. The CDR3 loop spans 15 amino acids. Between the trimmed V and J ends, which lost 3 bases and 9 bases, there was a span of 18 bases. Germline CDR1 and CDR2: MNHEY and SVGAGI. For the CDR3, the DNA is TGTGCCAGCAGTTATGCTAGTTCCTCATTCGGTGAGCAGTTCTTC. Protein: CASSYASSSFGEQFF.

The rearrangement links TRBV7-8 to TRBJ1-5, with D unclear. V shed 2 bases and J shed 0 bases, with 11 bases lying between them. The CDR3 covers 16 residues. CDR1 is SGHVS and CDR2 is FQNEAQ in the germline V gene. CDR3 bases: TGTGCCAGCAGCTTATCTATAGAGGATAGCAATCAGCCCCAGCATTTT. Its translation: CASSLSIEDSNQPQHF.

This sequence joins TRBV11-3 and TRBJ2-1, with a weak D call TRBD2 (6 bases). The CDR3 contains 18 residues. Per the germline V gene, CDR1 is SGHNT and CDR2 is YENEEA. V lost 4 bases and J lost 1, with 20 bases in between. The CDR3 here is CASSSPRSRAGSYNEQFF. The CDR3 nucleotides read TGTGCCAGCAGCTCTCCTCGGAGCAGAGCGGGTTCCTACAATGAGCAGTTCTTC.

The chain carries TRBV7-6 and TRBJ1-2, with 7 bases matching TRBD1. The CDR3 has 12 amino acids. V was clipped by 5 bases and J by 8 bases; unmatched bases: 5. Germline V gene data show CDR1 as SGHVS and CDR2 as FNYEAQ. The CDR3 DNA reads TGTGCCAGCAGCGAGACAGGGTTAGGCTACACCTTC. It encodes CASSETGLGYTF.

V and J are TRBV4-1 and TRBJ2-1; TRBD2 matches 12 bases. There are 18 residues in the CDR3. Germline V lookup: CDR1 MGHRA, CDR2 YSYEKL. Trimming removed 3 bases from V and 7 bases from J; junction bases left unmatched: 13. CDR3 sequence: CASSQYSGLAGPRNEQFF. CDR3 nucleotides: TGCGCCAGCAGCCAGTATAGCGGACTAGCGGGGCCACGGAATGAGCAGTTCTTC.

This clone was counted a few times. The chain carries TRBV19 and TRBJ1-1; possible D gene TRBD1, 5 bases. CDR3 length: 13 residues. Germline-derived CDR1 and CDR2 are LNHDA and SQIVND (reference sequence). V dropped 5 bases and J dropped 5 bases, with 12 bases sitting between them. The CDR3 loop reads CASSGGVRTEAFF. CDR3 nucleotides: TGTGCCAGTAGTGGGGGGGTCCGAACTGAAGCTTTCTTT.

V is TRBV6-1 and J is TRBJ1-2, with 7 nucleotides matching TRBD1. V lost 3 bases, J lost 8 bases, and 12 bases stayed unmatched. The CDR3 has 15 residues. Per germline, CDR1 MNHNS and CDR2 SASEGT. CDR3 sequence reads: CASSEAAGGLLGYTF. CDR3 sequence (DNA): TGTGCCAGCAGTGAGGCGGCAGGGGGACTCTTGGGCTACACCTTC.

The chain joins TRBV5-1 to TRBJ2-7; maybe TRBD2 (6 bases). CDR1 SGHRS and CDR2 YFSETQ come from the germline V gene. The CDR3 runs to 12 residues. The V gene lost 3 bases and the J gene lost 4 bases, with 8 bases spanning the gap. The DNA of the CDR3 is TGCGCCAGCAGCTGGGACTTTTACGAGCAGTACTTC. The encoded protein is CASSWDFYEQYF.

This clone was seen only once. V is TRBV5-6 and J is TRBJ2-1, with 9 bases that match TRBD1. With V trimmed by 2 bases and J by 3 bases, 6 bases remained unmatched. This CDR3 has 16 residues. CDR1 is SGHDT, CDR2 YYEEEE, per germline. The CDR3 is CASSFGRTGVYNEQFF. CDR3 nucleotides: TGTGCCAGCAGCTTTGGTCGGACAGGGGTCTACAATGAGCAGTTCTTC.

The genes are TRBV6-1 and TRBJ1-5, with 8 bases fitting TRBD1. V trimming: 3 bases; J trimming: 4 bases; junction bases outside the gene matches: 5. Germline V CDR1 and CDR2: MNHNS, SASEGT. The CDR3 contains 15 residues. The CDR3 reads CASSDFYRGNQPQHF. DNA for the CDR3: TGTGCCAGCAGTGACTTTTACAGGGGGAATCAGCCCCAGCATTTT.

V usage is TRBV14 and J usage is TRBJ2-1; D possibly corresponds to TRBD1 (6 bases). From germline, CDR1 is SGHDN and CDR2 FVKESK. Deletions cut 0 bases from V and 5 bases from J, with 14 bases between. The CDR3 spans 16 residues. The CDR3 here is CASSQDRGGVNNEQFF. In DNA, the CDR3 is TGTGCCAGCAGCCAAGATAGAGGGGGAGTTAACAATGAGCAGTTCTTC.

This clone was picked up one time. V is TRBV6-5 and J is TRBJ2-7; TRBD1 matches at 12 bases. The CDR3 consists of 14 residues. Germline lookup yields CDR1 MNHEY and CDR2 SVGAGI. V shed 6 bases, J shed 4 bases, and the junction held 4 bases outside the gene matches. CDR3 sequence (DNA): TGTGCCAGCAGGTCGGGACAGGGGGCTTACGAGCAGTACTTC. Encoded protein: CASRSGQGAYEQYF.

The chain is built from TRBV7-9 and TRBJ2-3; a possible D gene is TRBD2 (6 bases). Trimming removed 4 bases at V and 6 bases at J, with 17 bases between. Germline CDR1 and CDR2: SEHNR and FQNEAQ (reference sequence). This CDR3 is 15 amino acids long. CDR3 sequence (DNA): TGTGCCAGCAGCTCGGGGGTCCTGCACCCGGATACGCAGTATTTT. It encodes CASSSGVLHPDTQYF.

The chain links TRBV6-4 to TRBJ2-6; 11 bases are a match to TRBD1. CDR1 MRHNA and CDR2 SNTAGT come from the germline V gene. Trimming removed 4 bases from V and 2 bases from J; junction bases left unmatched: 1. The CDR3 is 16 residues long. The CDR3 loop reads CASSGTGGAGANVLTF. The CDR3 coding sequence is TGTGCCAGCAGTGGGACAGGGGGCGCTGGGGCCAACGTCCTGACTTTC.

The genes are TRBV6-5 and TRBJ2-3; 10 bases fit TRBD2. This CDR3 has 16 residues. J was trimmed by 7 bases and V by 0 bases; bases with no gene match: 7. Germline CDR1 reads MNHEY; CDR2 reads SVGAGI. For the CDR3, the DNA is TGTGCCAGCAGTTACTCTGCTAGCGGGGGCACGTATACGCAGTATTTT. It yields the protein CASSYSASGGTYTQYF.

This chain joins TRBV7-2 and TRBJ1-1; weak D call: TRBD1 (5 bases). From germline, CDR1 is SGHTA and CDR2 FQGNSA. CDR3 length: 16 amino acids. Deletions cut 3 bases from V and 3 bases from J, with 17 bases between. The CDR3 DNA is TGTGCCAGCAGCTTGTGGGGGAGGGCTCTAGACACTGAAGCTTTCTTT. This translates into CASSLWGRALDTEAFF.

The chain employs TRBV28 and TRBJ2-7, with D unclear. This CDR3 is built from 12 residues. V gave up 6 bases and J gave up 4 bases, with 10 bases separating them. The germline V gene encodes CDR1 MDHEN and CDR2 SYDVKM. The CDR3 region is CASRRSQYEQYF. The CDR3 DNA reads as TGTGCCAGCAGGCGATCGCAATACGAGCAGTACTTC.

This chain links TRBV11-2 with TRBJ2-1; 13 bases agree with TRBD2. Germline V lookup: CDR1 SGHAT, CDR2 FQNNGV. The J segment lost 2 bases and the V segment lost 6 bases, leaving 7 bases of the junction unmatched. The CDR3 length is 17 residues. The CDR3 region is CASRILAGGPPYNEQFF. The CDR3 nucleotides read TGTGCCAGCAGGATACTAGCGGGAGGGCCCCCCTACAATGAGCAGTTCTTC. Complete variable domain (other parts from reference TRBV11-2 and TRBJ2-1): EAGVAQSPRYKIIEKRQSVAFWCNPISGHATLYWYQQILGQGPKLLIQFQNNGVVDDSQLPKDRFSAERLKGVDSTLKIQPAKLEDSAVYLCASRILAGGPPYNEQFFGPGTRLTVL.

On this clone: Germline is not matched at one junction end, which may reflect a read error. V and J are TRBV6-5 and TRBJ1-1; D might be TRBD1 (6 bases). This CDR3 comprises 15 residues. Germline V gives CDR1 MNHEY, CDR2 SVGAGI. The CDR3 spells CASSYFALKNPGDRF. CDR3 in DNA: TGTGCCAGCAGTTACTTCGCGCTTAAAAACCCAGGGGATCGGTTT.

The J gene is TRBJ1-1, the V gene TRBV7-2; D may be TRBD1 (5 bases). Germline V lookup: CDR1 SGHTA, CDR2 FQGNSA. CDR3 length: 15 residues. The ends were cut back, 3 bases at V and 9 bases at J, with 20 bases in the middle. The CDR3 protein is CASSFSPRVLEQAFF. Written as DNA, the CDR3 is TGTGCCAGCAGCTTTAGTCCCAGGGTTTTAGAGCAAGCTTTCTTT.

The chain is built from TRBV6-5 and TRBJ2-1; 9 nucleotides match TRBD1. Germline CDR1 MNHEY, CDR2 SVGAGI. The V and J ends lost 2 bases and 9 bases, in that order; junction bases with no gene match: 5. The CDR3 length is 14 residues. The CDR3 loop is CASSYRDRVGEQFF. CDR3 coding DNA: TGTGCCAGCAGTTACCGGGACAGGGTTGGTGAGCAGTTCTTC.

The chain uses TRBV27 and TRBJ2-7, with 9 bases fitting TRBD1. CDR3 length: 13 residues. Germline V gives CDR1 MNHEY, CDR2 SMNVEV (reference sequence). J gave up 6 bases and V 9 bases, and 9 bases lay outside the gene matches. The CDR3 DNA sequence: TGTGCCAGTACCGCCGGGACAGGGTTCGAGCAGTACTTC. Translation gives CASTAGTGFEQYF.